A selection of T cell receptor beta chains follows, all from one sample in a study of T cell responses to AZD1222 COVID-19 vaccine. The table came from immunoSEQ multiplex PCR; TCRdb's copy has only in-frame clones and leaves some out. Of around 140,000 clones in the sample, 80% to 95% were seen once. This material consisted of peripheral blood, taken on day 0 of AZD1222 vaccination. These receptor sequences come from an adult in good health. Both conserved end residues are part of each CDR3. D genes are given only for firm matches. For some rows the clone size is stated as once, few or many, or as a class when expanded; others skip it.

V,D,size,J,DNA,CDR3
TRBV5-1,.,.,TRBJ1-3,TGCGCCAGCAGCTCGACAGTCTCTGGAAACACCATATATTTT,CASSSTVSGNTIYF
TRBV14,.,once,TRBJ1-1,TGTGCCAGCAGCCAACTAGGGGACACTGAAGCTTTCTTT,CASSQLGDTEAFF
TRBV3-1/TRBV3-2,TRBD2,.,TRBJ2-3,TGTGCCAGCAACCCAAGTAGCGGGGGCCCGTCCTCTCCCAGCACAGATACGCAGTATTTT,CASNPSSGGPSSPSTDTQYF
TRBV5-1,.,.,TRBJ2-7,TGCGCCAGCAGCTTGGCCTTGACAGTGTTCTACGAGCAGTACTTC,CASSLALTVFYEQYF
TRBV4-1,TRBD1,.,TRBJ2-5,TGCGCCAGCAGCCAGGGGACAGGGGCGCAAGAGACCCAGTACTTC,CASSQGTGAQETQYF
TRBV29-1,.,once,TRBJ2-3,TGCAGCGCCCCATGGTCTCGCACAGATACGCAGTATTTT,CSAPWSRTDTQYF
TRBV25-1,TRBD1,.,TRBJ1-3,TGTGCCTCTAATCAGGGGGTCGGAAACACCATATATTTT,CASNQGVGNTIYF
TRBV6-1,.,.,TRBJ1-2,TGTGCCAGCAGTGAACAGGGGAACTATGGCTACACCTTC,CASSEQGNYGYTF
TRBV19,TRBD2,.,TRBJ2-7,TGTGCCAGTAGTCCGTGGATGGGACTACCAGGCTCCTACGAGCAGTACTTC,CASSPWMGLPGSYEQYF
TRBV7-9,.,.,TRBJ1-6,TGTGCCAGCAGCTTAGATCTGGGGTCACCCCTCCACTTT,CASSLDLGSPLHF
TRBV15,.,.,TRBJ1-1,TGTGCCACCAGCCGAACTCAGCCGAACACTGAAGCTTTCTTT,CATSRTQPNTEAFF
TRBV27,.,.,TRBJ1-1,TGTGCCAGCGGGCGGTGGGGCCAGAAAGCTTTCTTT,CASGRWGQKAFF
TRBV7-2,.,.,TRBJ1-1,TGTGCCAGCAGCTTAGTGTCAGGGGCTCACCCTGAAGCTTTCTTT,CASSLVSGAHPEAFF
TRBV24-1,TRBD1,.,TRBJ1-3,TGTGCCACCAGTGGGACAGGGGGCCCCCTTGGAAACACCATATATTTT,CATSGTGGPLGNTIYF
TRBV11-3,TRBD2,few,TRBJ2-3,TGTGCCAGCAGCTTAGGACTAGCGAGCACAGATACGCAGTATTTT,CASSLGLASTDTQYF
TRBV12-3/TRBV12-4,.,.,TRBJ2-5,TGTGCCAGCAGTTTTCTTGAGGGGGCCCAGTACTTC,CASSFLEGAQYF
TRBV19,.,.,TRBJ1-5,TGTGCCAGTAGTATGTACAGGGATAATCAGCCCCAGCATTTT,CASSMYRDNQPQHF
TRBV9,TRBD2,.,TRBJ2-1,TGTGCCAGCAGCGCCGATGGGACTAGCGGATACAATGAGCAGTTCTTC,CASSADGTSGYNEQFF
TRBV28,TRBD1,.,TRBJ1-2,TGTGCCAGCAGTTTCTTGGGACAGCCTGGGGACTATGGCTACACCTTC,CASSFLGQPGDYGYTF
TRBV5-4,.,.,TRBJ2-5,TGTGCCAGCAGCTTGCAGGACGAGACCCAGTACTTC,CASSLQDETQYF
TRBV6-1,.,.,TRBJ1-2,TGTGCCAGCAGTGAAAGGTTGGGTTGGGGGGATAACTATGGCTACACCTTC,CASSERLGWGDNYGYTF
TRBV10-3,.,.,TRBJ1-3,TGTGCCATCTCCGGGGGGACTGGAAACACCATATATTTT,CAISGGTGNTIYF
TRBV25-1,.,.,TRBJ2-3,TGTGCCAGCAGTATTGCCGGCTCTAGCACAGATACGCAGTATTTT,CASSIAGSSTDTQYF
TRBV6-4,TRBD2,once,TRBJ2-3,TGTGCCAGCAGTCTAGCGGGAGTTATGGATTTT,CASSLAGVMDF